This T cell receptor beta chain was sequenced during a study of shared clonotypes between healthy human individuals. Genomic DNA of each subset was evenly split across several immunoSEQ plates. Repertoires were generated with immunoSEQ multiplex PCR, while TCRdb's copy carries only in-frame clones and drops some. The sample records hundreds of thousands of clones, roughly 96% being singletons. Worth noting for this clone: Its antigen is currently unknown. The sample carries other DNA sequences with the same CDR3.

Germline loops: CDR1 SGHVS, CDR2 FQNEAQ. This CDR3 comprises 15 residues. J was trimmed by 4 bases and V by 3 bases; bases with no gene match: 2. Terminally differentiated effector memory CD45RA+ cells were left out of the naive CD8 fraction, which was CD45RO-negative and positively selected for CCR7. Study outcomes and limitations: Researchers found naive subsets generally carried larger estimated richness than memory subsets.

The source of this sequence is a woman aged 30 to 39 in good health. This chain connects TRBV7-8 to TRBJ2-1; TRBD2 agrees at 11 bases. Sequenced material: naive CD8+ T cells sorted from blood. The CDR3 DNA reads as TGTGCCAGCAGCTTGGGGACTAGCGGTTACAATGAGCAGTTCTTC. As protein: CASSLGTSGYNEQFF. The entire variable domain, with the rest obtained from reference TRBV7-8 and TRBJ2-1, is as follows: GAGVSQSPRYKVAKRGQDVALRCDPISGHVSLFWYQQALGQGPEFLTYFQNEAQLDKSGLPSDRFFAERPEGSVSTLKIQRTQQEDSAVYLCASSLGTSGYNEQFFGPGTRLTVL.